This T cell receptor beta chain was recorded in a study of regulatory T cells in long-lasting Graves disease. Study-wide findings and caveats: Relative to newly diagnosed Graves' patients, persistent ones had lower TCR diversity. The work looked only at peripheral blood and did not look at thyroid tissue. It was in persistent disease that TRBV28, TRBJ1-2 and TRBJ2-5 were favored.

On this clonotype: Its matching antigen is unknown.

The CDR3 spans 15 residues. Germline V gene sequence: CDR1 MNHEY, CDR2 SVGAGI. Trimming removed 2 bases from V and 6 bases from J; junction bases left unmatched: 5. In building TCR beta libraries, iRepertoire HTBI primers were used together with Arm-PCR of CDR3 regions. Each CDR3 protein is one row after TCRdb ran MiXCR on the multiplex PCR reads. The table lists around 450,000 distinct CDR3 sequences, about 15% of them singletons. The time point: newly diagnosed GD, antithyroid drugs for less than 3 months. RNA extracted from PBMCs served as the sequencing template. These data are also associated with another study on T cells in Graves' hyperthyroidism and ophthalmopathy. As that study records: Ophthalmopathy onset followed model prediction by a median approximately 7 months.

The TCR originated in a woman aged 40-49 years with Graves disease. The chain uses TRBV6-5 and TRBJ2-1; 9 bases align to TRBD2. The sample was peripheral blood mononuclear cells (PBMCs), taken at new diagnosis, from a patient treated with antithyroid drugs. The CDR3 loop is CASSYVAGVSNEQFF. The CDR3 DNA follows: TGTGCCAGCAGTTACGTAGCGGGAGTAAGCAATGAGCAGTTCTTC.